This TCR beta chain was sequenced in a study of response to subunit inactivated influenza vaccine. Germline V gene data show CDR1 as DFQATT and CDR2 as SNEGSKA (reference sequence). This CDR3 comprises 10 residues. The germline V and J ends were trimmed by 5 bases and 7 bases, with 8 bases remaining between them. Points on this clonotype: Since a much larger clone is just one base distant, this may be a read error.

TCRdb processed the RT-PCR reads anew with MiXCR; each CDR3 protein has one entry. Of roughly 540,000 distinct CDR3 sequences in the sample, approximately 22% were seen once. These data are also associated with another study on T cells expressing NK-cell markers. That source adds: Scientists made TCR beta cDNA using 5'RACE template switching with UMIs. Nothing established the HCMV specificity of expanded NKG2C+ T cell clones.

This TCR derives from a middle-aged man who received an inactivated influenza vaccine. This specimen was CD4+ T cells sorted from PBMCs, taken roughly 12 days after vaccination. This chain uses TRBV20-1 with TRBJ1-2; perhaps TRBD1 as D (5 bases). The CDR3, as DNA: TGCAGTGCTGGGACGACTGGCTACACCTTC. Its translation: CSAGTTGYTF.